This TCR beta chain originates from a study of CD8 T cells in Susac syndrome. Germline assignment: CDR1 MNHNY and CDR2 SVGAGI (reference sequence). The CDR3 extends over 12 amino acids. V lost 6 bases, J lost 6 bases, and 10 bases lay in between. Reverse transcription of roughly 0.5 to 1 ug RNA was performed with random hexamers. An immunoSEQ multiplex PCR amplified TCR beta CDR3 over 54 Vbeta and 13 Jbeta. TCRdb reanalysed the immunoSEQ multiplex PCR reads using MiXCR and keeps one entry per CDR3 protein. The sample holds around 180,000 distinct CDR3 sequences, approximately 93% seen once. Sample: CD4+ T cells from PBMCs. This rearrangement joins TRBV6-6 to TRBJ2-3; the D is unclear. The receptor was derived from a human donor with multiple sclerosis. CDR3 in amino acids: CASSPNKDTQYF. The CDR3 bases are TGTGCCAGCAGCCCTAACAAGGATACGCAGTATTTT.